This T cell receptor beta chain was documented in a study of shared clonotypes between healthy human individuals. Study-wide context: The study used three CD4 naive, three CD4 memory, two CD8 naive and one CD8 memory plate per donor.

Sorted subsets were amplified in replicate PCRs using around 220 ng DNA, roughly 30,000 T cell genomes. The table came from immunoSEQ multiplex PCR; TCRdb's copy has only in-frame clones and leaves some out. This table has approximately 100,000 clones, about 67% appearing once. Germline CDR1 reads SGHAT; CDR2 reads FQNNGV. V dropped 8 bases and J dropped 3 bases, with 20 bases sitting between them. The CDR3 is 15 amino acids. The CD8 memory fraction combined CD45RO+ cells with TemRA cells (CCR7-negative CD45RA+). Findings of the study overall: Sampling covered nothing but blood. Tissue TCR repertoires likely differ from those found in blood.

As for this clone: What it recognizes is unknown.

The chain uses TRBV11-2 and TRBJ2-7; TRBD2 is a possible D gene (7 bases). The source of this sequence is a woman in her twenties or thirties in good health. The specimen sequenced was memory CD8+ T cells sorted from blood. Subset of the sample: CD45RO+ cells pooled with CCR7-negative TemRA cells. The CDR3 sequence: CASLGAVGDYYEQYF. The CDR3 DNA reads TGTGCCAGCTTGGGGGCAGTGGGGGACTACTACGAGCAGTACTTC. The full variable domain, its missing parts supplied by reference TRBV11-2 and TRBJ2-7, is EAGVAQSPRYKIIEKRQSVAFWCNPISGHATLYWYQQILGQGPKLLIQFQNNGVVDDSQLPKDRFSAERLKGVDSTLKIQPAKLEDSAVYLCASLGAVGDYYEQYFGPGTRLTVT.